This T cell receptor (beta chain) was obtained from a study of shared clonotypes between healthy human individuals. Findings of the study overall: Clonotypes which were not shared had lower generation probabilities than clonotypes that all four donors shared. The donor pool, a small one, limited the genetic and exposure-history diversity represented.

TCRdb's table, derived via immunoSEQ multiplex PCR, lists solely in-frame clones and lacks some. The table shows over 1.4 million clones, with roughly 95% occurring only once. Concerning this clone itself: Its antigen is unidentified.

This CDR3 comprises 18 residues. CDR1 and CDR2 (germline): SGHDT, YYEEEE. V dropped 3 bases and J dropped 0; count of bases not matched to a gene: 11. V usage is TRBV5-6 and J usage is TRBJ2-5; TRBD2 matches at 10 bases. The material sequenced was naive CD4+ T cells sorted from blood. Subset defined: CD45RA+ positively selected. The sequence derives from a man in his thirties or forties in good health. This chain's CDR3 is CASSSKGTSAMYQETQYF. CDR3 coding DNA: TGTGCCAGCAGCTCCAAAGGGACTAGCGCGATGTACCAAGAGACCCAGTACTTC.